The rows below give T cell receptor beta chains drawn from one sample of a study of T cells in Graves' hyperthyroidism and ophthalmopathy. TCRdb reanalysed the multiplex PCR reads using MiXCR and keeps one entry per CDR3 protein. The sample includes approximately 400,000 distinct CDR3 sequences, 11% to 15% of them seen just once. The sample was blood. These receptors came from a woman aged 60 to 75 with Graves' hyperthyroidism. CDR3s include the opening cysteine and the closing phenylalanine or tryptophan. Clone size is stated in some rows and not others, as once, few, many or a class when expanded.

CAWSVRFSVGQYF many TRBJ2-7 TRBV30
CASSQRAVGELFF few TRBJ2-2 TRBV7-8
CASSLAGQLTALNSGANVLTF many TRBJ2-6 TRBV11-3
CASSLVLAGGSKKNIQYF many TRBJ2-4 TRBV12-3/TRBV12-4
CASSITNRPQETQYF . TRBJ2-5 TRBV19
CASSLIIGGTYNEQFF many TRBJ2-1 TRBV7-9
CASSLSAAGYTF many TRBJ1-2 TRBV11-2
CASSLGQIQETQYF many TRBJ2-5 TRBV11-2
CASSLNSPSGNTIYF few TRBJ1-3 TRBV28
CASSDIANPAYEQYF many TRBJ2-7 TRBV2